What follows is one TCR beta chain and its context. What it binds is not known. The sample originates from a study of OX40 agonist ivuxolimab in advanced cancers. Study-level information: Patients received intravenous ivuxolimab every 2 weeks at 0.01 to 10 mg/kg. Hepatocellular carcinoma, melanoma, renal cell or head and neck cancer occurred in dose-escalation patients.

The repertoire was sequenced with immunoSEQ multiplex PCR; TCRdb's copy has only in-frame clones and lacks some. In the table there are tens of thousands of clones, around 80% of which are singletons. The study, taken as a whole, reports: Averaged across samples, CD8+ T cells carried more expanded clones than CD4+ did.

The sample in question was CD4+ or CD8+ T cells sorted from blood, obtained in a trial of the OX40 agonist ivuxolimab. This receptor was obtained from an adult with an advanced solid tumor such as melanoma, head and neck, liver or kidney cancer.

The CDR3 region is CSVRDRNNEKLFF. CDR3 DNA sequence: TGCAGCGTCCGGGACAGGAATAATGAAAAACTGTTTTTT. This rearrangement joins TRBV29-1 to TRBJ1-4; TRBD1 matches 8 bases. CDR3 length: 13 residues. Germline lookup yields CDR1 SQVTM and CDR2 ANQGSEA. The V segment lost 6 bases and the J segment 4 bases; nucleotides outside the gene matches: 4.